A selection of T cell receptor beta chains follows, all from one sample in a study of Ad26.COV2.S vaccination and SARS-CoV-2 variants. TCRdb's table, derived via immunoSEQ multiplex PCR, lists solely in-frame clones and lacks some. The table lists hundreds of thousands of clones, more than 80% of them singletons. Sequenced material: peripheral blood, taken in a trial of Ad26.COV2.S vaccine versus placebo. These receptors were collected from a person between 18 and 59 years old who received the Ad26.COV2.S COVID-19 vaccine or a placebo. CDR3s include the opening cysteine and the closing phenylalanine or tryptophan. D genes are given only for firm matches. Only some rows state a clone size, as once, few, many or a class for expanded clones.

j_call v_call d_call clone_size cdr3_aa cdr3_nt
TRBJ2-7 TRBV7-2 TRBD1 NA CASSSGQGAREQYF TGTGCCAGCAGCTCGGGACAGGGGGCGAGGGAGCAGTACTTC
TRBJ1-2 TRBV9 NA NA CASGEAVLGYTF TGTGCCAGCGGGGAGGCAGTCCTTGGCTACACCTTC
TRBJ2-7 TRBV18 NA NA CASSPRQVGPYEQYF TGTGCCAGCTCACCACGGCAGGTAGGGCCCTACGAGCAGTACTTC
TRBJ2-7 TRBV4-3 NA few CASSLTRDVAYEQYF TGCGCCAGCAGCCTCACCCGGGACGTAGCCTACGAGCAGTACTTC
TRBJ1-2 TRBV6-1 TRBD1 NA CASSEAARTGNYGYTF TGTGCCAGCAGTGAAGCCGCCCGGACAGGGAACTATGGCTACACCTTC
TRBJ2-4 TRBV14 NA few CASSQVKGGGAKNIQYF TGTGCCAGCAGCCAAGTAAAGGGAGGCGGGGCCAAAAACATTCAGTACTTC
TRBJ2-7 TRBV5-5 NA NA CASSLDYEQYF TGTGCCAGCAGCTTGGATTACGAGCAGTACTTC
TRBJ1-4 TRBV19 NA NA CASSIWAGPNEKLFF TGTGCCAGTAGTATCTGGGCCGGTCCTAATGAAAAACTGTTTTTT
TRBJ1-2 TRBV3-1/TRBV3-2 TRBD1 NA CASSLGQGAFGYTF TGTGCCAGCAGCCTTGGACAGGGGGCGTTTGGCTACACCTTC
TRBJ1-5 TRBV10-3 NA once CAISESTGGNQPQHF TGTGCCATCAGTGAGTCGACGGGAGGCAATCAGCCCCAGCATTTT
TRBJ2-2 TRBV19 TRBD1 NA CASSGDRFRLTGELFF TGTGCCAGTAGTGGGGACAGGTTCCGGTTGACCGGGGAGCTGTTTTTT
TRBJ2-4 TRBV9 NA NA CASSDWDGVNIQYF TGTGCCAGCAGCGACTGGGACGGAGTTAACATTCAGTACTTC
TRBJ2-1 TRBV30 NA NA CAWSVGIYNEQFF TGTGCCTGGAGTGTGGGAATATACAATGAGCAGTTCTTC
TRBJ1-6 TRBV5-4 NA NA CASSLETVNSPLHF TGTGCCAGCAGCTTGGAAACAGTGAATTCACCCCTCCACTTT
TRBJ2-3 TRBV15 NA NA CATSRDPNGDTQYF TGTGCCACCAGCAGAGACCCTAATGGGGATACGCAGTATTTT
TRBJ1-3 TRBV19 NA NA CATDSSGNTIYF TGTGCCACCGACAGCTCTGGAAACACCATATATTTT
TRBJ1-4 TRBV19 NA once CASSRTATNEKLFF TGTGCCAGTAGCCGGACAGCAACTAATGAAAAACTGTTTTTT
TRBJ2-1 TRBV6-6 NA NA CASSQQGSGRNEQFF TGTGCCAGCAGTCAACAGGGGAGTGGGAGGAATGAGCAGTTCTTC
TRBJ2-1 TRBV19 TRBD2 NA CASLAEFSSYNEQFF TGTGCCAGCCTAGCGGAATTCAGCTCCTACAATGAGCAGTTCTTC
TRBJ2-7 TRBV3-1/TRBV3-2 NA NA CASSQDLDYEQYF TGTGCCAGCAGCCAGGACCTTGACTACGAGCAGTACTTC
TRBJ1-2 TRBV30 NA NA CAWTDRSYGYTF TGTGCCTGGACGGACCGCTCCTATGGCTACACCTTC
TRBJ2-2 TRBV5-1 TRBD1 NA CASSSPRDRGYTGELFF TGCGCCAGCAGCTCCCCCCGGGACAGGGGATACACCGGGGAGCTGTTTTTT
TRBJ1-6 TRBV30 TRBD1 NA CAWSRGIRDRGSPLHF TGTGCCTGGAGTCGAGGGATTCGGGACAGGGGTTCACCCCTCCACTTT
TRBJ1-1 TRBV30 NA NA CAWSTQFTEAFF TGTGCCTGGAGTACACAGTTCACTGAAGCTTTCTTT
TRBJ1-2 TRBV7-8 NA NA CASSLGDHDWGYTF TGTGCCAGCAGCTTAGGGGACCACGATTGGGGCTACACCTTC
TRBJ1-5 TRBV11-2 NA NA CASSLTGQPQHF TGTGCCAGCAGCTTGACCGGTCAGCCCCAGCATTTT
TRBJ1-2 TRBV6-5 NA NA CASSYSSNSFIYGYTF TGTGCCAGCAGTTACTCTTCCAATAGTTTCATCTATGGCTACACCTTC
TRBJ2-1 TRBV10-1 TRBD2 once CAIISGSSHNEQFF TGCGCCATCATTAGCGGGAGCAGCCACAATGAGCAGTTCTTC
TRBJ1-2 TRBV10-3 NA NA CAISPGLADYGYTF TGTGCCATCAGCCCAGGGCTAGCGGACTATGGCTACACCTTC
TRBJ2-2 TRBV10-3 NA NA CAISESNGHTGELFF TGTGCCATCAGTGAGTCGAACGGACACACCGGGGAGCTGTTTTTT
TRBJ2-2 TRBV3-1/TRBV3-2 NA NA CASSQDRGRTGELFF TGTGCCAGCAGCCAAGATCGTGGGAGGACCGGGGAGCTGTTTTTT
TRBJ2-7 TRBV5-6 TRBD1 NA CASSPGQGFYEQYF TGTGCCAGCAGCCCTGGACAGGGCTTCTACGAGCAGTACTTC
TRBJ2-5 TRBV5-4 TRBD2 NA CASSLRREVPQETQYF TGTGCCAGCAGCTTGCGGCGGGAGGTACCCCAAGAGACCCAGTACTTC
TRBJ1-2 TRBV6-6 NA NA CASRGAQGRYGYTF TGTGCCAGCAGGGGAGCTCAGGGGCGCTATGGCTACACCTTC
TRBJ2-5 TRBV18 TRBD1 NA CASSPDRGRYQETQYF TGTGCCAGCTCACCGGACAGGGGTCGGTATCAAGAGACCCAGTACTTC
TRBJ2-3 TRBV20-1 NA NA CSAQGGNTQYF TGCAGTGCCCAAGGGGGGAATACGCAGTATTTT
TRBJ2-2 TRBV6-5 TRBD2 NA CASISSGSGTGELFF TGTGCCAGCATTAGTAGCGGGAGCGGCACCGGGGAGCTGTTTTTT
TRBJ1-5 TRBV21-1 NA NA CASSKGASPQHF TGTGCCAGCAGCAAGGGTGCTTCGCCCCAGCATTTT
TRBJ1-4 TRBV2 NA few CASSTGTRNEKLFF TGTGCCAGCAGCACCGGGACACGGAATGAAAAACTGTTTTTT
TRBJ1-2 TRBV5-6 NA NA CASSLRGSNYGYTF TGTGCCAGCAGCTTGAGGGGGTCCAACTATGGCTACACCTTC
TRBJ2-7 TRBV15 NA once CATSRDPGYLYEQYF TGTGCCACCAGCAGAGACCCCGGGTACCTCTACGAGCAGTACTTC
TRBJ2-7 TRBV4-2 NA NA CASSQDALNYEQYF TGTGCCAGCAGCCAAGATGCCCTAAACTACGAGCAGTACTTC
TRBJ1-2 TRBV7-2 TRBD1 NA CASSLGDRGGGYTF TGTGCCAGCAGCTTAGGGGACAGGGGAGGTGGCTACACCTTC
TRBJ1-3 TRBV6-5 NA NA CASWGQTSPGNTIYF TGTGCCAGTTGGGGGCAGACCTCTCCTGGAAACACCATATATTTT
TRBJ1-5 TRBV7-9 NA NA CASSAQGLGNQPQHF TGTGCCAGCAGCGCCCAGGGGCTGGGCAATCAGCCCCAGCATTTT
TRBJ2-5 TRBV18 NA NA CASSPRYQETQYF TGTGCCAGCTCCCCGAGGTACCAAGAGACCCAGTACTTC
TRBJ1-2 TRBV19 TRBD1 NA CASSTPLDRGNYGYTF TGTGCCAGTAGTACTCCGCTTGACAGGGGAAACTATGGCTACACCTTC
TRBJ2-3 TRBV4-3 NA once CASSQVATASTDTQYF TGCGCCAGCAGCCAAGTCGCGACTGCAAGCACAGATACGCAGTATTTT
TRBJ2-7 TRBV7-8 TRBD2 NA CASSLGSGKGYEQYF TGTGCCAGCAGCTTAGGGAGCGGGAAGGGGTACGAGCAGTACTTC